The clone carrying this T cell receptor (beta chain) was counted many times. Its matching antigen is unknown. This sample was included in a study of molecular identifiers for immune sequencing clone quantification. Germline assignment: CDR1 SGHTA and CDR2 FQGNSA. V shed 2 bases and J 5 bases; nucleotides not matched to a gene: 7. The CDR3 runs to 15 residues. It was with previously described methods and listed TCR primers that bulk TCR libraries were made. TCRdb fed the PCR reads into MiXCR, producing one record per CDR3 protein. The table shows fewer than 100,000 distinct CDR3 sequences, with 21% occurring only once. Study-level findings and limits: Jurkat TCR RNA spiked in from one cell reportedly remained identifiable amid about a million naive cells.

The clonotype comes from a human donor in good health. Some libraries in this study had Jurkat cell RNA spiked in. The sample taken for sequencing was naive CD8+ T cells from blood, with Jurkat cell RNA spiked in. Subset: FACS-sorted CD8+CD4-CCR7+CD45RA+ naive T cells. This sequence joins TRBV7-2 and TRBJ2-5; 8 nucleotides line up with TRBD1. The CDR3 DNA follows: TGTGCCAGCAGCTTACCAGGGGGCATGCGGGAGACCCAGTACTTC. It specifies CASSLPGGMRETQYF.